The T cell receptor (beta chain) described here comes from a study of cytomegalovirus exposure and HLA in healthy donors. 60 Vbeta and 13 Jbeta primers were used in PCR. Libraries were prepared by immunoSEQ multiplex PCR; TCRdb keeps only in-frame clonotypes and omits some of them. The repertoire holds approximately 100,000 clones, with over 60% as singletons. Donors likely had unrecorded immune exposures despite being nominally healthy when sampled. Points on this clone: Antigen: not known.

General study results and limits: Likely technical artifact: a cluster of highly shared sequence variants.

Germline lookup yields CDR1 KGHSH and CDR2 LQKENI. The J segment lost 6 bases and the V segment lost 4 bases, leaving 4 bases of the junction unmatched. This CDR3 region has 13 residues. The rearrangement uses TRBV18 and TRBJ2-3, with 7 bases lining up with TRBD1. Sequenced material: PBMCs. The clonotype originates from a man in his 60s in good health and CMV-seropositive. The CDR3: CASSQDRVDTQYF. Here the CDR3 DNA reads TGTGCCAGCTCACAAGACAGGGTTGATACGCAGTATTTT.